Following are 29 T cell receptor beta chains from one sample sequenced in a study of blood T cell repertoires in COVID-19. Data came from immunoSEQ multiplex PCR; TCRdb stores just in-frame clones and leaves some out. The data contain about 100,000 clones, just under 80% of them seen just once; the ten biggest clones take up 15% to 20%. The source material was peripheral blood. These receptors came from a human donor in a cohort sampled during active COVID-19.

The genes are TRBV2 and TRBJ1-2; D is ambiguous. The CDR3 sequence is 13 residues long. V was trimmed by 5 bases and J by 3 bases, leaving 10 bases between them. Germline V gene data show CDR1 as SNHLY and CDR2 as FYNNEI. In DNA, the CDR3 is TGTGCCAGCAGTCTACAGCCATACTATGGCTACACCTTC. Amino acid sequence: CASSLQPYYGYTF. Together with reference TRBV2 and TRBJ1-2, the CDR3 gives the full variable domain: EPEVTQTPSHQVTQMGQEVILRCVPISNHLYFYWYRQILGQKVEFLVSFYNNEISEKSEIFDDQFSVERPDGSNFTLKIRSTKLEDSAMYFCASSLQPYYGYTFGSGTRLTVV.

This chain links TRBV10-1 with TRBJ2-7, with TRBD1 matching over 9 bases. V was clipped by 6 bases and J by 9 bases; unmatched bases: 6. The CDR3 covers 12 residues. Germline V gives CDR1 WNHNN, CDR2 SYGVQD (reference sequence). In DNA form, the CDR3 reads TGCGCCAGCAGCGACGACAGGGGGGGGCAGTACTTC. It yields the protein CASSDDRGGQYF.

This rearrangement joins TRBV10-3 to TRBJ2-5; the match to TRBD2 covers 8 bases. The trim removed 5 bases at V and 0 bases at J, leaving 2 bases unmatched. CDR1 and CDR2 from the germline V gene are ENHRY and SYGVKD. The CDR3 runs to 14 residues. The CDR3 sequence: CAISRAGDQETQYF. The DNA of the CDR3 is TGTGCCATCAGTAGAGCGGGAGACCAAGAGACCCAGTACTTC.

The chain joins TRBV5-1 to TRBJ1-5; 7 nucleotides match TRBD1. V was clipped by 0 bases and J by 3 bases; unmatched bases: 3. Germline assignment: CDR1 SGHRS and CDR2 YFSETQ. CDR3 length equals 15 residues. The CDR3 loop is CASSLDGQANQPQHF. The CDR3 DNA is TGCGCCAGCAGCTTGGACGGACAGGCCAATCAGCCCCAGCATTTT.

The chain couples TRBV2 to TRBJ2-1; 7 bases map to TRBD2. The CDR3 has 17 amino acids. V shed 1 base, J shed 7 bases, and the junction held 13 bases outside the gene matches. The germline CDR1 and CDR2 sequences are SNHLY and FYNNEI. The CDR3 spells CASSEGAFAGVSNEQFF. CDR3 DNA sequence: TGTGCCAGCAGTGAAGGAGCTTTCGCGGGAGTGAGTAATGAGCAGTTCTTC. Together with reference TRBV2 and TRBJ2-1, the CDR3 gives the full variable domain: EPEVTQTPSHQVTQMGQEVILRCVPISNHLYFYWYRQILGQKVEFLVSFYNNEISEKSEIFDDQFSVERPDGSNFTLKIRSTKLEDSAMYFCASSEGAFAGVSNEQFFGPGTRLTVL.

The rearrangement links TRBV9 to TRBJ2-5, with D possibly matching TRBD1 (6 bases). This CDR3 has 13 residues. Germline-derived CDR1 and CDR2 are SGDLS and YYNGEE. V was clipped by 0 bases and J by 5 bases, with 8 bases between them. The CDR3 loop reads CASSVATGETQYF. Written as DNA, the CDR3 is TGTGCCAGCAGCGTAGCTACAGGGGAGACCCAGTACTTC. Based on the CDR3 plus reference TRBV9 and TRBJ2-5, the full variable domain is DSGVTQTPKHLITATGQRVTLRCSPRSGDLSVYWYQQSLDQGLQFLIQYYNGEERAKGNILERFSAQQFPDLHSELNLSSLELGDSALYFCASSVATGETQYFGPGTRLLVL.

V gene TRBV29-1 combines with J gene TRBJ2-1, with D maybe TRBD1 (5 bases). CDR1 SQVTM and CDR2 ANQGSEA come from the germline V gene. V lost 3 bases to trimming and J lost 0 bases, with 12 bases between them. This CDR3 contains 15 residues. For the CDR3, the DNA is TGCAGCGTTGACCCATGGGGCCTCTCCTACAATGAGCAGTTCTTC. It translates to CSVDPWGLSYNEQFF.

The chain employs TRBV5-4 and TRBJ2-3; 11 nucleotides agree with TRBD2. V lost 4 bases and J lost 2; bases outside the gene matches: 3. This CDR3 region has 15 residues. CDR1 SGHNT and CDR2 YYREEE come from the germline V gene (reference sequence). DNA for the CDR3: TGTGCCAGCAGCCCGGGACTAGCGGTCACAGATACGCAGTATTTT. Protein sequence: CASSPGLAVTDTQYF.

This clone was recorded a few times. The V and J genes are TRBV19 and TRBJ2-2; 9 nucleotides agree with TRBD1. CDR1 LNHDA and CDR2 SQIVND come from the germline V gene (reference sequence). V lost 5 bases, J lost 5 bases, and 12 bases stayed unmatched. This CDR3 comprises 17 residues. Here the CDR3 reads CASSHDRGSPLTGELFF. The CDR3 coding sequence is TGTGCCAGTAGTCACGACAGGGGGTCTCCTCTTACCGGGGAGCTGTTTTTT.

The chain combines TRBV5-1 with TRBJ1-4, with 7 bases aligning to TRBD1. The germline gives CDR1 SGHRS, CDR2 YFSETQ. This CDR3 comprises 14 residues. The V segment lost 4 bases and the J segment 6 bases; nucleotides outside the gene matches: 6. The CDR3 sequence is CASSPGQAYEKLFF. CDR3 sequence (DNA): TGCGCCAGCAGCCCCGGACAGGCCTATGAAAAACTGTTTTTT.

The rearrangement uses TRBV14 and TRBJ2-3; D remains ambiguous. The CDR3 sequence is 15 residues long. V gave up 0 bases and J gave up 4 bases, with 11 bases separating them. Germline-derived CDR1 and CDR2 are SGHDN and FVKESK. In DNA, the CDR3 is TGTGCCAGCAGCCAAGATTCGCTGAGAGCAGATACGCAGTATTTT. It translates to CASSQDSLRADTQYF.

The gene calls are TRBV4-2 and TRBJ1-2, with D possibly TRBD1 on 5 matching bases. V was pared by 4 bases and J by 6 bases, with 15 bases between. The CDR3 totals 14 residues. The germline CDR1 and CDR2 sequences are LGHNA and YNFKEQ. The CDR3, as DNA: TGTGCCAGCAGCCCGGTAGGAGGGGCAAATGGCTACACCTTC. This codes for CASSPVGGANGYTF.

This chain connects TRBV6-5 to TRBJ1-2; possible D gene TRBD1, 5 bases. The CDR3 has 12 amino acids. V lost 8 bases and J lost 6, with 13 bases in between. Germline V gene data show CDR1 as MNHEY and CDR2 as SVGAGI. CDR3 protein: CASSDRGDGYTF. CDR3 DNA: TGTGCCAGCTCAGACAGAGGTGATGGCTACACCTTC.

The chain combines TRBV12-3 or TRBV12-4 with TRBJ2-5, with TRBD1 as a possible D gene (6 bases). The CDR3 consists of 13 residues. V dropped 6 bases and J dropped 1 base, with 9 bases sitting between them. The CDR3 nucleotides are TGTGCCAGCAGGACAGGTAGCCAAGAGACCCAGTACTTC. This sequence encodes CASRTGSQETQYF.

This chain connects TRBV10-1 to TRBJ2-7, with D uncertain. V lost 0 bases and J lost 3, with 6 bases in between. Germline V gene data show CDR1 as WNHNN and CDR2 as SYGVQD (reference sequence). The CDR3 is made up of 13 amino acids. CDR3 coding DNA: TGCGCCAGCAGTGAGTCGCTAGGCTACGAGCAGTACTTC. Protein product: CASSESLGYEQYF.

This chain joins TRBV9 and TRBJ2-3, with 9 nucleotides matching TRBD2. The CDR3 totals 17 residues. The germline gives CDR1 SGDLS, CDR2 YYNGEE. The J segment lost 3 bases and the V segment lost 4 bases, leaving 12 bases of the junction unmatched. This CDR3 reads CASSLAGGNPSTDTQYF. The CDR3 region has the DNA TGTGCCAGCAGCCTCGCGGGGGGGAACCCGTCAACAGATACGCAGTATTTT.

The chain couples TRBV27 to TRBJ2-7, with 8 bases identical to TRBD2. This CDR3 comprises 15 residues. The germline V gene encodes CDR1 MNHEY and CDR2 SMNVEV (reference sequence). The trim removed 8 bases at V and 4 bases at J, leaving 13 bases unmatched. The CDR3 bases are TGTGCCAGCGCCCCCCAGTGGGCGGGAGGTTACGAGCAGTACTTC. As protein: CASAPQWAGGYEQYF.

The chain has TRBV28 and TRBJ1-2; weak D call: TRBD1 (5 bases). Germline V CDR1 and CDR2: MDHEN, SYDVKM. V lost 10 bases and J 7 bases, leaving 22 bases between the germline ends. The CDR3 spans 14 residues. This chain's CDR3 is CAISQGGNIGGYTF. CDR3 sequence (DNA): TGTGCCATAAGCCAGGGAGGCAACATTGGTGGCTACACCTTC.

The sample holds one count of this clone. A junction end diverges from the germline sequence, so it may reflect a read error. CDR3 coding DNA: TGTGCCACCAGCCGAGATGGGGGGAGATCCTACAATGAGCAGTTCTTC. It specifies CATSRDGGRSYNEQFF. V usage is TRBV15 and J usage is TRBJ2-1; perhaps TRBD2 as D (6 bases). Looked up from germline, CDR1 is LNHNV and CDR2 is YYDKDF (reference sequence). This CDR3 has 16 residues.

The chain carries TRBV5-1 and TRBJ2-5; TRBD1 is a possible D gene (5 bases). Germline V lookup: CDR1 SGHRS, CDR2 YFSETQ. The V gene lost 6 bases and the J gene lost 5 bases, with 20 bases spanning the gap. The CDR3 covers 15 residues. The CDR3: CASTLRDTFGETQYF. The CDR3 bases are TGCGCCAGCACCCTCAGGGATACCTTTGGGGAGACCCAGTACTTC.

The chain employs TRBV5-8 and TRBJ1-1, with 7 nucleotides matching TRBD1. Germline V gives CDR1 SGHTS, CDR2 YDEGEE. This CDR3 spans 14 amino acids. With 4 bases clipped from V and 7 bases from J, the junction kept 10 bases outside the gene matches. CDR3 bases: TGTGCCAGCAGCCTACAGGGGCAACGGAATGAAGCTTTCTTT. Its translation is CASSLQGQRNEAFF.

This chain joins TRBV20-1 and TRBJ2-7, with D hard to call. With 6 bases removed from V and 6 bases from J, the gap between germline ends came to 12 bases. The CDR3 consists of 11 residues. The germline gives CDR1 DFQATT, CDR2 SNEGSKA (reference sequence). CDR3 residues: CSAPSGREQYF. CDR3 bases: TGCAGTGCCCCGTCAGGTCGCGAGCAGTACTTC.

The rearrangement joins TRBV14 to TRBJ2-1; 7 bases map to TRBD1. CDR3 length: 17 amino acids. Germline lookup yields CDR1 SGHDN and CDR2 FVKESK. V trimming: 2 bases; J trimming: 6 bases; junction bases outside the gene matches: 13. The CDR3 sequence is CASSQFLEGGAGNEQFF. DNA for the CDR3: TGTGCCAGCAGCCAATTTCTGGAAGGGGGCGCGGGCAATGAGCAGTTCTTC.

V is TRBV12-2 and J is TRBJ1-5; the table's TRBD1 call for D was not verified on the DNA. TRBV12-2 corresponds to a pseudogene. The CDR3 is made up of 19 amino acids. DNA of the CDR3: TGTGCAAGTCGCAGGGGGTACTACGGACAAGTCCATAGCAATCAGCCCCAGCATTTT. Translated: CASRRGYYGQVHSNQPQHF.

The CDR3 reads CATSDLTSGKDTQYF. The CDR3 DNA sequence: TGTGCCACCAGTGATCTGACTAGCGGGAAAGATACGCAGTATTTT. The chain carries TRBV24-1 and TRBJ2-3, with 11 bases identical to TRBD2. There are 15 residues in the CDR3. Germline CDR1 KGHDR, CDR2 SFDVKD. J lost 5 bases, V lost 3 bases, and 3 bases had no gene match.

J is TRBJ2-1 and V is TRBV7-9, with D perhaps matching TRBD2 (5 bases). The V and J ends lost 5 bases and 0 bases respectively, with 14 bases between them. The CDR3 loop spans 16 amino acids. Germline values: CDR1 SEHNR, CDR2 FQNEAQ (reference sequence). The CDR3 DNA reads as TGTGCCAGCAGCCCCGTGCCGGGGAGCTCCTACAATGAGCAGTTCTTC. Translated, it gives CASSPVPGSSYNEQFF.

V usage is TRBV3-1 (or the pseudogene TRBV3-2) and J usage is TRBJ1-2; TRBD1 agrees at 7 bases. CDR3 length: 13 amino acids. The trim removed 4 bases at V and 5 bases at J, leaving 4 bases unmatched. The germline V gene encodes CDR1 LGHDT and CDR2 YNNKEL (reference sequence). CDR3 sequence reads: CASSPQTGYGYTF. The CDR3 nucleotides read TGTGCCAGCAGCCCCCAGACAGGGTATGGCTACACCTTC.

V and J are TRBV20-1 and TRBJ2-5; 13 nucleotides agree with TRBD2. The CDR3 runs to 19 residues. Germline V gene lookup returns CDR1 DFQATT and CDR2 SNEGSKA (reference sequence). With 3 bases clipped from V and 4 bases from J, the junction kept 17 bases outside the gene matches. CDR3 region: CSASLPGTSGIMRGETQYF. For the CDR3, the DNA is TGCAGTGCTAGTTTACCCGGGACTAGCGGGATAATGCGAGGAGAGACCCAGTACTTC.

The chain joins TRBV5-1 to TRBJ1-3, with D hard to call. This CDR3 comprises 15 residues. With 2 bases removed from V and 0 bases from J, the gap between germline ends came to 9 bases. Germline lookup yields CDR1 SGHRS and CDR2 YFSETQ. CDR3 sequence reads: CASSLTGSSGNTIYF. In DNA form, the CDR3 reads TGCGCCAGCAGCTTAACCGGGAGCTCTGGAAACACCATATATTTT.